These T cell receptor beta chains were read from a single sample in a study of cytomegalovirus exposure and HLA in healthy donors. Only in-frame clones appear in the TCRdb table, and some are missing; sequencing was by immunoSEQ multiplex PCR. This table holds 95,000 to 120,000 clones, 67% found once. Sequenced material: PBMCs. These receptors were obtained from a man aged 18 to 30 in good health and CMV-seropositive. Each CDR3 is given with its conserved first and last residue. The D gene is left open where the match is weak. Clone size is stated in some rows and not others, as once, few, many or a class when expanded.

D gene,clone size,J gene,V gene,CDR3 protein,CDR3 DNA
NA,NA,TRBJ2-6,TRBV7-3,CASSLTSVSGANVLTF,TGTGCCAGCAGCTTAACGTCTGTTTCTGGGGCCAACGTCCTGACTTTC
NA,NA,TRBJ1-1,TRBV7-9,CASSSWGGVVNTEAFF,TGTGCCAGCAGCTCATGGGGGGGAGTGGTGAACACTGAAGCTTTCTTT
TRBD1,once,TRBJ1-5,TRBV6-5,CASSYKGTGQPQHF,TGTGCCAGCAGTTACAAGGGGACAGGGCAGCCCCAGCATTTT
TRBD1,NA,TRBJ2-7,TRBV6-6,CASNTQGQGREQYF,TGTGCCAGCAACACACAAGGACAGGGTAGGGAGCAGTACTTC
NA,once,TRBJ2-3,TRBV6-5,CASSYFSSTDTQYF,TGTGCCAGCAGTTACTTCTCTAGCACAGATACGCAGTATTTT
TRBD2,NA,TRBJ2-1,TRBV6-1,CASSERAGGPRNEQFF,TGTGCCAGCAGTGAAAGAGCGGGGGGGCCCAGGAATGAGCAGTTCTTC
TRBD2,NA,TRBJ2-1,TRBV6-1,CASSEVGRVQFF,TGTGCCAGCAGTGAAGTGGGGAGGGTTCAGTTCTTC
NA,NA,TRBJ1-1,TRBV7-6,CASSLVGGNTEAFF,TGTGCCAGCAGCTTAGTCGGGGGGAACACTGAAGCTTTCTTT
NA,NA,TRBJ1-5,TRBV19,CASSMTGQPQHF,TGTGCCAGTAGTATGACCGGGCAGCCCCAGCATTTT
TRBD1,NA,TRBJ1-4,TRBV27,CASRRQGGGSNEKLFF,TGTGCCAGCAGAAGACAGGGAGGCGGATCTAATGAAAAACTGTTTTTT
TRBD2,few,TRBJ2-1,TRBV19,CASSIRLAGGQGEQFF,TGTGCCAGTAGTATCCGTCTAGCGGGGGGGCAAGGTGAGCAGTTCTTC
NA,NA,TRBJ1-1,TRBV18,CASSPPLLANTEAFF,TGTGCCAGCTCACCACCGCTGTTGGCGAACACTGAAGCTTTCTTT
TRBD1,NA,TRBJ1-2,TRBV27,CASTFAGQSPVDGYTF,TGTGCCAGCACCTTTGCGGGACAGTCACCGGTCGATGGCTACACCTTC
TRBD1,NA,TRBJ1-4,TRBV4-1,CASRGYGGQGAATNEKLFF,TGCGCCAGCAGGGGCTATGGCGGACAGGGGGCTGCAACTAATGAAAAACTGTTTTTT
NA,NA,TRBJ2-7,TRBV6-5,CASSYDYEQYF,TGTGCCAGCAGTTATGACTACGAGCAGTACTTC
NA,NA,TRBJ1-1,TRBV7-8,CASSLGQGWTEAFF,TGTGCCAGCAGCTTAGGGCAGGGGTGGACTGAAGCTTTCTTT
NA,NA,TRBJ1-1,TRBV5-1,CASSFRGMNTEAFF,TGCGCCAGCAGCTTTAGGGGCATGAACACTGAAGCTTTCTTT
NA,NA,TRBJ1-4,TRBV9,CASSEGGDEKLFF,TGTGCCAGCAGCGAGGGGGGGGATGAAAAACTGTTTTTT
NA,NA,TRBJ2-1,TRBV7-3,CASSSGGTNSYNEQFF,TGTGCCAGCAGCTCAGGGGGGACAAATTCCTACAATGAGCAGTTCTTC
NA,NA,TRBJ2-7,TRBV4-1,CASSQDRRTKYF,TGCGCCAGCAGCCAAGATCGGCGGACTAAGTACTTC
NA,NA,TRBJ1-2,TRBV7-9,CASSLALRDAGGGYTF,TGTGCCAGCAGCTTGGCCCTGCGCGACGCGGGGGGTGGCTACACCTTC
NA,NA,TRBJ1-2,TRBV27,CASSSQVGYGYTF,TGTGCCAGCAGTTCACAGGTCGGCTATGGCTACACCTTC
NA,few,TRBJ2-1,TRBV6-1,CASSAQIYNEQFF,TGTGCCAGCAGCGCCCAGATCTACAATGAGCAGTTCTTC
TRBD1,NA,TRBJ1-1,TRBV5-3,CARSGTGGNTEAFF,TGTGCCAGAAGCGGGACAGGGGGCAACACTGAAGCTTTCTTT
TRBD2,NA,TRBJ2-5,TRBV5-1,CASSDLRRGAKETQYF,TGCGCCAGCAGCGACCTCCGGCGGGGGGCCAAAGAGACCCAGTACTTC
TRBD1,NA,TRBJ2-2,TRBV19,CASSSYRGPGELFF,TGTGCCAGTAGTTCCTACAGGGGGCCCGGGGAGCTGTTTTTT
TRBD2,NA,TRBJ2-5,TRBV5-6,CASRSISGGAVETQYF,TGTGCCAGCAGGTCTATTAGCGGGGGGGCGGTAGAGACCCAGTACTTC
NA,NA,TRBJ2-1,TRBV6-1,CASSEAGKDEQFF,TGTGCCAGCAGTGAAGCGGGCAAGGATGAGCAGTTCTTC
TRBD1,once,TRBJ2-7,TRBV6-5,CASSLWDSSYEQYF,TGTGCCAGCAGTCTCTGGGACAGCTCCTACGAGCAGTACTTC
NA,NA,TRBJ1-2,TRBV11-2,CASSLIRGPWGYTF,TGTGCCAGCAGCCTTATCAGGGGCCCTTGGGGCTACACCTTC
NA,few,TRBJ2-5,TRBV28,CASSFSDQETQYF,TGTGCCAGCAGTTTTTCGGACCAAGAGACCCAGTACTTC
NA,NA,TRBJ1-6,TRBV7-2,CASSPTNGNSPLHF,TGTGCCAGCAGCCCAACTAACGGGAATTCACCCCTCCACTTT
NA,NA,TRBJ2-6,TRBV27,CASSRGTSSGANVLTF,TGTGCCAGTTCACGGGGTACTTCCTCTGGGGCCAACGTCCTGACTTTC
TRBD2,NA,TRBJ2-3,TRBV2,CASSEAAAGGPWDTQYF,TGTGCCAGCAGTGAAGCGGCAGCGGGGGGGCCTTGGGATACGCAGTATTTT
TRBD1,few,TRBJ2-7,TRBV4-1,CASSQSRYRGLYPFQSPKYF,TGCGCCAGCAGCCAAAGTAGGTACAGGGGGCTTTATCCCTTCCAGTCTCCGAAGTACTTC